This TCR beta chain stems from a study of Graves' ophthalmopathy and Graves' hyperthyroidism. Study results and limitations: Blood also harbored most expanded thyroid clonotypes above 0.001 frequency. Cross-validated, the 13-signature model showed 87.88%/81.08% sensitivity/specificity, and 80%/75% in the test set.

Amplification from RNA transcripts yielded the TCR beta CDR3 regions. Following a first-round RT-PCR that used HTBI primers, a second-round multiplex PCR was carried out. TCRdb passed the multiplex PCR reads through MiXCR, listing each CDR3 protein once. The table includes more than 150,000 distinct CDR3 sequences, roughly 37% detected once. Germline V gives CDR1 MNHNS, CDR2 SASEGT. The CDR3 extends over 12 amino acids. Germline trimming cut 5 bases from V and 9 bases from J; bases unmatched to any gene: 4. As regards this clonotype: The antigen is unknown.

Sequences were obtained from peripheral blood. The TCR was taken from a woman in her 40s with Graves' ophthalmopathy. V is TRBV6-1 and J is TRBJ1-5; TRBD1 matches at 7 bases. CDR3 bases: TGTGCCAGCAGTCCCCGGACAGGGCCCCAGCATTTT. Translating it yields CASSPRTGPQHF.